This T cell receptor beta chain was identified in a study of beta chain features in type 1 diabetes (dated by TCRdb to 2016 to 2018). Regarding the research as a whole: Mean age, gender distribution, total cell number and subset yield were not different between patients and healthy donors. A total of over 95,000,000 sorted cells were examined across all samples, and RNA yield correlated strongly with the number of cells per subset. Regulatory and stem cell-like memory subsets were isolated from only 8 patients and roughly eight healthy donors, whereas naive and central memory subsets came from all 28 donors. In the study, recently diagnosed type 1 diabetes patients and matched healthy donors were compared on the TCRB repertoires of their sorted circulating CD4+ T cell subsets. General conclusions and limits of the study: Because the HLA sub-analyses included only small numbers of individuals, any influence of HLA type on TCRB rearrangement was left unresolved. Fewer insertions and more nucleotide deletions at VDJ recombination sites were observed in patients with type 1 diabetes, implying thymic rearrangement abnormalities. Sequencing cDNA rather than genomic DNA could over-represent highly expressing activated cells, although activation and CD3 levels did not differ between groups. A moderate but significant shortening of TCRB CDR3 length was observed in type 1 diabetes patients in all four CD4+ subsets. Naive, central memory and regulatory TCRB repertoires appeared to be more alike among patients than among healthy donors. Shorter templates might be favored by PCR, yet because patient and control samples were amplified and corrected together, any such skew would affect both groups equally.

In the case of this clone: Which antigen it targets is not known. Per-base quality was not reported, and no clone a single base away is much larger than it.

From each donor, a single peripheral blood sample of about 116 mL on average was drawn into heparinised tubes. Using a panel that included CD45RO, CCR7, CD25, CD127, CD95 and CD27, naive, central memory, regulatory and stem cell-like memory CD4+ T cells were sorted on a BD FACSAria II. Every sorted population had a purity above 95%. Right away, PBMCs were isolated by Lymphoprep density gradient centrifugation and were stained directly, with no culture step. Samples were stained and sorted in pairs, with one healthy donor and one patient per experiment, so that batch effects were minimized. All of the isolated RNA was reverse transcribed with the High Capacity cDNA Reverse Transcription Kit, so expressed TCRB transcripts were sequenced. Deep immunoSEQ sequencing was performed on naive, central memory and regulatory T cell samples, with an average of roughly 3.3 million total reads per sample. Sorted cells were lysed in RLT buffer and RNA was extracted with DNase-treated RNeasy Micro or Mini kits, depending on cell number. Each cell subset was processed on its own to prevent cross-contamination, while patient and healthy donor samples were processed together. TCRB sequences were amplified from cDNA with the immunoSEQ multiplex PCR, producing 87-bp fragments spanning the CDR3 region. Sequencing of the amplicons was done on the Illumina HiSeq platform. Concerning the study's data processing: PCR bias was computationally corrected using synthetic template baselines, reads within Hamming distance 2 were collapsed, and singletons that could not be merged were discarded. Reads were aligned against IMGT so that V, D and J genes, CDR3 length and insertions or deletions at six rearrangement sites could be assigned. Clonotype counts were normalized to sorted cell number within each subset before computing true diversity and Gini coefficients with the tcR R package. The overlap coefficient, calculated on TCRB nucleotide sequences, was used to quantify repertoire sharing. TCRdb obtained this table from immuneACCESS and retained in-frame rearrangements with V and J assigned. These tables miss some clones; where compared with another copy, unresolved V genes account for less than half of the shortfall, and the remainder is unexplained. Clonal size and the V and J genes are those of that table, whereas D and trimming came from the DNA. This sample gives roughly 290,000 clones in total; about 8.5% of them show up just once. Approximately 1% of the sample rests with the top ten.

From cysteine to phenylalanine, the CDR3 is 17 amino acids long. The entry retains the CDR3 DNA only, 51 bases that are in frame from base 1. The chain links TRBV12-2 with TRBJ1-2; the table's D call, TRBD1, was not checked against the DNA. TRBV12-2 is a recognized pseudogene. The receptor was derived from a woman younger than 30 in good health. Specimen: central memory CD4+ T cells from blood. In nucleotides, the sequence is TGTGCAAGTCGCTTCGAATGTTGTCGCAGGGGCGCGTATGGCTACACCTTC. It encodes CASRFECCRRGAYGYTF.